The 30 T cell receptor beta chains presented below share a single source sample, sequenced in a study of cytomegalovirus exposure and HLA in healthy donors. The PCR employed 60 Vbeta primers together with 13 Jbeta primers. Using immunoSEQ multiplex PCR, the repertoire was profiled, and TCRdb retains in-frame clones only, with some absent. The table shows roughly 190,000 clones, with roughly three quarters occurring only once. What was sequenced was PBMCs. These receptors all come from a woman aged 50 to 60 in good health and CMV-seronegative.

This clone was detected a few times. The chain links TRBV2 to TRBJ2-1, with D maybe TRBD1 (5 bases). Deletions cut 6 bases from V and 9 bases from J, with 12 bases between. The germline gives CDR1 SNHLY, CDR2 FYNNEI. The CDR3 consists of 12 residues. The CDR3 protein is CASSPRAAEQFF. The CDR3 bases are TGTGCCAGCAGCCCCAGGGCGGCTGAGCAGTTCTTC.

This clone was counted between two and nine times. The CDR3 here is CASSLALRSYNEQFF. The CDR3 region has the DNA TGTGCCAGCAGCTTGGCGCTACGCTCCTACAATGAGCAGTTCTTC. This sequence joins TRBV5-4 and TRBJ2-1; D not resolved. The V gene lost 0 bases and the J gene lost 0 bases, with 7 bases spanning the gap. This CDR3 contains 15 residues. CDR1 and CDR2 from the germline V gene are SGHNT and YYREEE (reference sequence).

This clone has just one count. The chain combines TRBV5-1 with TRBJ1-1; 7 bases match TRBD1. J was trimmed by 0 bases and V by 4 bases; bases with no gene match: 12. Germline CDR1 reads SGHRS; CDR2 reads YFSETQ. This CDR3 is built from 17 residues. The CDR3 sequence: CASSRQGTDIMNTEAFF. For the CDR3, the DNA is TGCGCCAGCAGCCGGCAAGGGACAGATATAATGAACACTGAAGCTTTCTTT.

This clone was counted between two and nine times. This chain connects TRBV2 to TRBJ1-1; perhaps TRBD1 as D (6 bases). This CDR3 has 13 amino acids. The germline CDR1 and CDR2 sequences are SNHLY and FYNNEI. V was trimmed by 7 bases and J by 4 bases, leaving 13 bases between them. CDR3: CASNSGVPTEAFF. CDR3 coding DNA: TGTGCCAGCAATTCAGGGGTCCCCACTGAAGCTTTCTTT. Full variable domain (rest looked up from reference TRBV2 and TRBJ1-1): EPEVTQTPSHQVTQMGQEVILRCVPISNHLYFYWYRQILGQKVEFLVSFYNNEISEKSEIFDDQFSVERPDGSNFTLKIRSTKLEDSAMYFCASNSGVPTEAFFGQGTRLTVV.

V is TRBV7-2 and J is TRBJ1-1, with D perhaps TRBD1 (5 bases). Germline V gene data show CDR1 as SGHTA and CDR2 as FQGNSA. V lost 2 bases and J lost 6, with 16 bases in between. This CDR3 contains 15 residues. CDR3 DNA: TGTGCCAGCAGCTTACCCAGGGCCCTAGGTCCTGAAGCTTTCTTT. It translates to CASSLPRALGPEAFF.

The chain uses TRBV4-1 and TRBJ2-7; D is ambiguous. Germline V lookup: CDR1 MGHRA, CDR2 YSYEKL. The CDR3 extends over 16 amino acids. Trimming removed 4 bases from V and 7 bases from J, with 23 bases in between. For the CDR3, the DNA is TGCGCCAGCAGCCTTTCAAAGTCCAGACTCCCAGCTGAGCAGTACTTC. This gives the protein CASSLSKSRLPAEQYF.

The rearrangement joins TRBV4-3 to TRBJ2-2; 8 nucleotides line up with TRBD2. Germline loops: CDR1 LGHNA, CDR2 YSLEER. Trimming removed 0 bases from V and 0 bases from J; junction bases left unmatched: 9. This CDR3 is built from 19 residues. The CDR3 region is CASSQDWDGGAANTGELFF. CDR3 coding DNA: TGCGCCAGCAGCCAAGATTGGGACGGGGGGGCCGCGAACACCGGGGAGCTGTTTTTT.

This chain joins TRBV11-3 and TRBJ2-2; 8 bases agree with TRBD1. The CDR3 sequence is 19 residues long. The V gene's germline CDR1 is SGHNT and CDR2 YENEEA. The V and J ends lost 3 bases and 5 bases, in that order; junction bases with no gene match: 17. CDR3 sequence reads: CASSFRGQGAEWGTGELFF. The CDR3 region has the DNA TGTGCCAGCAGCTTCCGAGGACAGGGCGCCGAATGGGGGACCGGGGAGCTGTTTTTT. Using reference TRBV11-3 and TRBJ2-2 for the parts outside the CDR3, the full variable domain is EAGVVQSPRYKIIEKKQPVAFWCNPISGHNTLYWYLQNLGQGPELLIRYENEEAVDDSQLPKDRFSAERLKGVDSTLKIQPAELGDSAVYLCASSFRGQGAEWGTGELFFGEGSRLTVL.

The sample holds a few counts of this clone. The V and J genes are TRBV13 and TRBJ1-1; D is perhaps TRBD1 (5 bases). Germline CDR1 PRHDT, CDR2 FYEKMQ (reference sequence). V was pared by 5 bases and J by 11 bases, with 12 bases between. The CDR3 has 11 residues. CDR3 sequence (DNA): TGTGCCAGCAGCCCCGGGACTGGGGCTTTCTTT. It yields the protein CASSPGTGAFF.

This chain links TRBV11-2 with TRBJ1-4, with TRBD1 matching over 9 bases. Germline V gives CDR1 SGHAT, CDR2 FQNNGV. CDR3 length: 17 amino acids. With 4 bases clipped from V and 8 bases from J, the junction kept 14 bases outside the gene matches. CDR3 amino acids: CASSSGRGQGLREKLFF. In DNA, the CDR3 is TGTGCCAGCAGCTCCGGGCGGGGACAGGGTCTTCGCGAAAAACTGTTTTTT.

The V call is TRBV5-6, the J call TRBJ1-2; D may be TRBD1 (6 bases). V dropped 3 bases and J dropped 6 bases, with 12 bases sitting between them. Germline CDR1 reads SGHDT; CDR2 reads YYEEEE. There are 13 residues in the CDR3. DNA of the CDR3: TGTGCCAGCAGCTCGGACACAGGGAATGGCTACACCTTC. It yields the protein CASSSDTGNGYTF.

The chain joins TRBV7-8 to TRBJ1-5, with 7 bases lining up with TRBD1. Germline CDR1 and CDR2: SGHVS and FQNEAQ. The CDR3 totals 14 residues. Germline trimming cut 1 base from V and 9 bases from J; bases unmatched to any gene: 6. Here the CDR3 reads CASSLGQGYGPQHF. CDR3 DNA sequence: TGTGCCAGCAGCTTAGGACAGGGCTACGGGCCCCAGCATTTT.

The chain joins TRBV19 to TRBJ1-4; perhaps TRBD1 as D (5 bases). Per germline, CDR1 LNHDA and CDR2 SQIVND (reference sequence). The germline V and J ends were trimmed by 5 bases and 6 bases, with 10 bases remaining between them. This CDR3 is built from 13 residues. CDR3 DNA sequence: TGTGCCAGTAGTCGGTCGGGGGATGAAAAACTGTTTTTT. This sequence encodes CASSRSGDEKLFF.

Here the CDR3 reads CASSSGGIGNIQYF. The CDR3 region has the DNA TGTGCCAGCAGTAGCGGGGGAATAGGAAACATTCAGTACTTC. The chain has TRBV5-4 and TRBJ2-4; TRBD2 matches 9 bases. The CDR3 length is 14 residues. V lost 5 bases, J lost 6 bases, and 6 bases stayed unmatched. Germline V gene sequence: CDR1 SGHNT, CDR2 YYREEE (reference sequence).

The J gene is TRBJ1-4, the V gene TRBV7-2, with 8 positions matching TRBD1. Trimming removed 5 bases from V and 5 bases from J; junction bases left unmatched: 4. Germline V gene data show CDR1 as SGHTA and CDR2 as FQGNSA. The CDR3 sequence is 14 residues long. Here the CDR3 DNA reads TGTGCCAGCAGCACCAGGACAGGGAATGAAAAACTGTTTTTT. Translated, it gives CASSTRTGNEKLFF. The full variable domain, with the rest looked up from reference TRBV7-2 and TRBJ1-4, is GAGVSQSPSNKVTEKGKDVELRCDPISGHTALYWYRQSLGQGLEFLIYFQGNSAPDKSGLPSDRFSAERTGGSVSTLTIQRTQQEDSAVYLCASSTRTGNEKLFFGSGTQLSVL.

This chain connects TRBV5-1 to TRBJ1-3; maybe TRBD1 (6 bases). V was shortened by 3 bases and J by 1 base, with 11 bases between the two germline ends. The germline CDR1 and CDR2 sequences are SGHRS and YFSETQ. The CDR3 sequence is 15 residues long. CDR3 region: CASSYREGSGNTIYF. For the CDR3, the DNA is TGCGCCAGCAGCTACAGGGAAGGATCTGGAAACACCATATATTTT. The variable domain in full, with the rest retrieved from reference TRBV5-1 and TRBJ1-3, is KAGVTQTPRYLIKTRGQQVTLSCSPISGHRSVSWYQQTPGQGLQFLFEYFSETQRNKGNFPGRFSGRQFSNSRSEMNVSTLELGDSALYLCASSYREGSGNTIYFGEGSWLTVV.

This chain connects TRBV5-6 to TRBJ1-1; possibly TRBD1 for D (5 bases). CDR1 and CDR2 (germline): SGHDT, YYEEEE. Trimming stripped 0 bases from V and 3 bases from J, with 15 bases between. The CDR3 extends over 16 amino acids. CDR3 coding DNA: TGTGCCAGCAGCTTGGCCTGGGGGTCGGGGGACACTGAAGCTTTCTTT. Translated, it gives CASSLAWGSGDTEAFF.

The J gene is TRBJ1-6, the V gene TRBV7-9, with TRBD1 identical over 7 bases. This CDR3 is 15 amino acids long. The V gene's germline CDR1 is SEHNR and CDR2 FQNEAQ (reference sequence). The V and J ends lost 2 bases and 10 bases, in that order; junction bases with no gene match: 8. This chain's CDR3 is CASSLKGQFGSPLHF. The CDR3 bases are TGTGCCAGCAGCTTAAAGGGACAGTTCGGGTCACCCCTCCACTTT.

About this clone itself: At the DNA level, this CDR3 is encoded by other sequences in the same sample as well. The chain couples TRBV7-3 to TRBJ2-1; TRBD2 aligns across 15 bases. V was pared by 5 bases and J by 9 bases, with 2 bases of the junction left unmatched. Germline CDR1 SGHTA, CDR2 FQGTGA. The CDR3 spans 14 residues. The CDR3 DNA reads as TGTGCCAGCAGCCGGACTAGCGGGAGGGGTGAGCAGTTCTTC. Amino acid sequence: CASSRTSGRGEQFF.

The chain employs TRBV18 and TRBJ2-4; 11 positions match TRBD2. The CDR3 loop spans 14 amino acids. Trimming removed 4 bases from V and 5 bases from J; junction bases left unmatched: 1. Per germline, CDR1 KGHSH and CDR2 LQKENI. The CDR3 nucleotides read TGTGCCAGCTCACAGGGACTAGCGGAAAACATTCAGTACTTC. Translating gives CASSQGLAENIQYF.

The genes are TRBV27 and TRBJ1-4; TRBD1 matches at 10 bases. V lost 1 base, J lost 7 bases, and 3 bases stayed unmatched. The CDR3 length is 15 residues. Germline V gene data show CDR1 as MNHEY and CDR2 as SMNVEV (reference sequence). In DNA form, the CDR3 reads TGTGCCAGCAGTTTATGGACAGGGGGGAGTGAAAAACTGTTTTTT. Its translation is CASSLWTGGSEKLFF.

The V gene is TRBV9, the J gene TRBJ2-2; TRBD2 matches at 8 bases. With 0 bases clipped from V and 0 bases from J, the junction kept 4 bases outside the gene matches. The germline V gene has CDR1 SGDLS and CDR2 YYNGEE. The CDR3 is 17 amino acids. Here the CDR3 DNA reads TGTGCCAGCAGCGTAGTACTAGCGGTAGCGAACACCGGGGAGCTGTTTTTT. This translates into CASSVVLAVANTGELFF.

V is TRBV5-4 and J is TRBJ2-7; D may be TRBD1 (5 bases). Germline loops: CDR1 SGHNT, CDR2 YYREEE (reference sequence). CDR3 size: 17 residues. V was cut by 4 bases and J by 2 bases, with 22 bases left in between. DNA for the CDR3: TGTGCCAGCAGCCTAACAGGACCGGTGCCGTCTACCTACGAGCAGTACTTC. Its translation: CASSLTGPVPSTYEQYF.

The V call is TRBV19, the J call TRBJ2-3; possibly TRBD2 for D (6 bases). Germline V gene lookup returns CDR1 LNHDA and CDR2 SQIVND (reference sequence). The CDR3 totals 14 residues. Between the trimmed V and J ends, which lost 6 bases and 3 bases, there was a span of 13 bases. The CDR3 reads CASRVRGGTDTQYF. CDR3 bases: TGTGCCAGTAGAGTACGGGGAGGAACAGATACGCAGTATTTT.

The chain links TRBV28 to TRBJ1-1; D not certain. This CDR3 has 15 residues. In germline, CDR1 is MDHEN, CDR2 SYDVKM. Between the trimmed V and J ends, which lost 6 bases and 7 bases, there was a span of 21 bases. The CDR3 coding sequence is TGTGCCAGCAGCCTCCTATTGGGAGTGAGTAATGAAGCTTTCTTT. It yields the protein CASSLLLGVSNEAFF.

This clone was seen a few times. This rearrangement joins TRBV2 to TRBJ1-5, with D possibly TRBD1 on 6 matching bases. The germline V and J ends were trimmed by 6 bases and 3 bases, with 9 bases remaining between them. The CDR3 loop spans 13 amino acids. CDR1 and CDR2 from the germline V gene are SNHLY and FYNNEI. The CDR3 here is CASRWTVNQPQHF. The CDR3 DNA reads TGTGCCAGCAGATGGACAGTCAATCAGCCCCAGCATTTT.

CDR3 protein: CASSPLGDRAYGYTF. CDR3 sequence (DNA): TGTGCCAGCTCACCCTTAGGGGACAGGGCTTATGGCTACACCTTC. The chain has TRBV18 and TRBJ1-2; 9 bases fit TRBD1. The CDR3 contains 15 residues. The germline V gene encodes CDR1 KGHSH and CDR2 LQKENI. The V segment lost 3 bases and the J segment 5 bases; nucleotides outside the gene matches: 7.

The chain carries TRBV6-5 and TRBJ1-6; D perhaps matches TRBD1 (5 bases). CDR1 is MNHEY and CDR2 is SVGAGI in the germline V gene. V gave up 0 bases and J gave up 17 bases, with 23 bases separating them. This CDR3 region has 16 residues. CDR3 region: CASSYSVRPPSGRVHF. CDR3 coding DNA: TGTGCCAGCAGTTACTCCGTGAGGCCACCTTCTGGCAGGGTCCACTTT.

The rearrangement uses TRBV28 and TRBJ1-1; 8 nucleotides line up with TRBD1. Germline V gene sequence: CDR1 MDHEN, CDR2 SYDVKM. V was pared by 6 bases and J by 8 bases, with 14 bases of the junction left unmatched. The CDR3 covers 15 residues. CDR3 sequence: CASSPTGQGSVEAFF. CDR3 bases: TGTGCCAGCAGCCCGACCGGACAGGGTTCGGTGGAAGCTTTCTTT.

The V call is TRBV28, the J call TRBJ2-1; TRBD2 matches at 9 bases. The germline gives CDR1 MDHEN, CDR2 SYDVKM. This CDR3 comprises 14 residues. With 4 bases clipped from V and 7 bases from J, the junction kept 5 bases outside the gene matches. This CDR3 reads CASSSSGVWNEQFF. As DNA, the CDR3 is TGTGCCAGCAGTTCTAGCGGGGTCTGGAATGAGCAGTTCTTC.